A single sample is the source of the 18 T cell receptor beta chains below, sequenced in a study of OX40 agonist ivuxolimab in advanced cancers. Using immunoSEQ multiplex PCR, the repertoire was profiled, and TCRdb retains in-frame clones only, with some absent. The data show approximately 30,000 clones, with roughly 87% seen just once and 0.92% held by the top ten. The sequencing here drew on CD4+ or CD8+ T cells sorted from blood, taken in a trial of the OX40 agonist ivuxolimab. The receptors were gathered from an adult with an advanced solid tumor such as melanoma, head and neck, liver or kidney cancer.

The chain couples TRBV5-6 to TRBJ2-7, with D hard to call. The CDR3 has 15 residues. The V gene's germline CDR1 is SGHDT and CDR2 YYEEEE. V was pared by 0 bases and J by 0 bases, with 10 bases between. The CDR3 nucleotides are TGTGCCAGCAGCTTGGTCGGACCCCCCTCCTACGAGCAGTACTTC. It codes for CASSLVGPPSYEQYF.

The chain is built from TRBV5-6 and TRBJ1-2; D gene uncertain. From germline, CDR1 is SGHDT and CDR2 YYEEEE. Trimming took 3 bases from V and 8 from J, leaving 20 bases between them. CDR3 length: 15 amino acids. The CDR3 loop is CASSWTTKVSNGYTF. The CDR3 bases are TGTGCCAGCAGCTGGACGACAAAGGTATCTAACGGCTACACCTTC.

The chain recombines TRBV5-4 with TRBJ1-2; no clear D gene. Germline assignment: CDR1 SGHNT and CDR2 YYREEE (reference sequence). V was cut by 2 bases and J by 0 bases, with 5 bases left in between. This CDR3 comprises 13 residues. In DNA form, the CDR3 reads TGTGCCAGCAGCTTAGGAGCTAACTATGGCTACACCTTC. It yields the protein CASSLGANYGYTF.

The rearrangement uses TRBV25-1 and TRBJ2-2; 10 positions match TRBD2. CDR1 MGHDK and CDR2 SYGVNS come from the germline V gene. With 4 bases clipped from V and 0 bases from J, the junction kept 2 bases outside the gene matches. CDR3 size: 16 residues. CDR3 loop: CASSVSGRSNTGELFF. The CDR3 DNA sequence: TGTGCCAGCAGTGTTAGCGGGAGGTCGAACACCGGGGAGCTGTTTTTT.

The CDR3 sequence is CASSLAPITTDTQYF. CDR3 bases: TGTGCCAGCAGCTTAGCACCGATTACCACAGATACGCAGTATTTT. The chain links TRBV11-2 to TRBJ2-3; D call uncertain. The CDR3 runs to 15 residues. V lost 1 base and J 2 bases, leaving 10 bases between the germline ends. The germline CDR1 and CDR2 sequences are SGHAT and FQNNGV.

The chain has TRBV6-6 and TRBJ1-6; D may be TRBD1 (5 bases). CDR3 length: 15 residues. The germline V gene encodes CDR1 MNHNY and CDR2 SVGAGI (reference sequence). Trimming removed 2 bases from V and 4 bases from J, with 9 bases in between. The CDR3 nucleotides are TGTGCCAGCAGTTACCTAGCAGGGTATAATTCACCCCTCCACTTT. Its protein product is CASSYLAGYNSPLHF.

The genes are TRBV30 and TRBJ1-2; D ambiguous. Germline loops: CDR1 GTSNPN, CDR2 SVGIG (reference sequence). The CDR3 length is 17 residues. V gave up 4 bases and J gave up 3 bases, with 24 bases separating them. The CDR3 is CAWNSFSGPASYYGYTF. In nucleotides, the CDR3 is TGTGCCTGGAACTCTTTTTCAGGCCCTGCATCCTACTATGGCTACACCTTC.

The chain employs TRBV5-4 and TRBJ2-1, with D uncertain. Germline V gives CDR1 SGHNT, CDR2 YYREEE (reference sequence). Between the trimmed V and J ends, which lost 0 bases and 0 bases, there was a span of 16 bases. This CDR3 is built from 18 residues. The CDR3 region has the DNA TGTGCCAGCAGCTTGGGATCCCCCAGGCAAAGCTCCTACAATGAGCAGTTCTTC. Protein product: CASSLGSPRQSSYNEQFF.

The V gene is TRBV2, the J gene TRBJ2-2; D ambiguous. The V and J ends lost 4 bases and 4 bases respectively, with 13 bases between them. Germline lookup yields CDR1 SNHLY and CDR2 FYNNEI. The CDR3 sequence is 15 residues long. The CDR3 is CASSVARESTGELFF. For the CDR3, the DNA is TGTGCCAGCAGTGTGGCCAGAGAGAGCACCGGGGAGCTGTTTTTT.

The chain carries TRBV15 and TRBJ2-1, with D perhaps TRBD2 (5 bases). The CDR3 extends over 16 amino acids. Trimming took 5 bases from V and 4 from J, leaving 18 bases between them. Germline lookup yields CDR1 LNHNV and CDR2 YYDKDF (reference sequence). CDR3: CATSSRNGPGYNEQFF. CDR3 sequence (DNA): TGTGCCACCAGCTCTCGAAACGGTCCGGGGTACAATGAGCAGTTCTTC.

This clone came up once. This chain connects TRBV21-1 to TRBJ2-3. TRBV21-1 is reported as a pseudogene. This CDR3 has 17 amino acids. The CDR3 sequence: CASSQESQPLTKDTQYF. The CDR3 DNA reads as TGTGCCAGCAGCCAGGAATCTCAGCCCTTAACTAAAGATACGCAGTATTTT.

The CDR3 protein is CASGPGAPTDTQYF. The CDR3, as DNA: TGCGCCAGCGGGCCAGGGGCGCCCACAGATACGCAGTATTTT. This chain joins TRBV5-1 and TRBJ2-3, with a weak D call TRBD1 (6 bases). The ends were cut back, 7 bases at V and 2 bases at J, with 14 bases in the middle. The CDR3 length is 14 residues. Germline V gene sequence: CDR1 SGHRS, CDR2 YFSETQ.

On this clone: Relative to the germline gene, one junction end is altered; a read error may explain this. V and J are TRBV5-4 and TRBJ2-7, with D tentatively TRBD1 (5 bases). This CDR3 has 13 residues. CDR1 is SGHNT and CDR2 is YYREEE in the germline V gene (reference sequence). CDR3 nucleotide sequence: TGTGCCAGCAGCTTGAATGGAGTCAACAGGATGCACTTC. As protein: CASSLNGVNRMHF.

The chain joins TRBV7-3 to TRBJ2-3; perhaps TRBD2 as D (5 bases). V was cut by 3 bases and J by 0 bases, with 13 bases left in between. Germline V gene sequence: CDR1 SGHTA, CDR2 FQGTGA. The CDR3 is 16 amino acids. The CDR3 here is CASSFGLDGSTDTQYF. DNA for the CDR3: TGTGCCAGCAGCTTTGGACTGGACGGGAGCACAGATACGCAGTATTTT.

The V gene is TRBV19, the J gene TRBJ2-2, with D possibly TRBD1 on 5 matching bases. The CDR3 totals 15 residues. Germline V gene lookup returns CDR1 LNHDA and CDR2 SQIVND (reference sequence). Trimming removed 4 bases from V and 1 base from J, with 10 bases in between. The CDR3 sequence is CASSTGHVNTGELFF. Here the CDR3 DNA reads TGTGCCAGTAGTACCGGACATGTGAACACCGGGGAGCTGTTTTTT.

This clone was seen only once. The CDR3 spells CASSFTLRSEAFF. CDR3 bases: TGTGCCAGCAGCTTTACCCTGAGATCTGAAGCTTTCTTT. The rearrangement uses TRBV7-9 and TRBJ1-1; D remains ambiguous. The CDR3 runs 13 residues. Trimming cost V 3 bases and J 6 bases, with 11 bases left between them. Per germline, CDR1 SEHNR and CDR2 FQNEAQ (reference sequence). The whole variable domain, remainder taken from reference TRBV7-9 and TRBJ1-1, is DTGVSQNPRHKITKRGQNVTFRCDPISEHNRLYWYRQTLGQGPEFLTYFQNEAQLEKSRLLSDRFSAERPKGSFSTLEIQRTEQGDSAMYLCASSFTLRSEAFFGQGTRLTVV.

This clone appeared a single time. The chain uses TRBV9 and TRBJ2-5; D gene uncertain. Looked up from germline, CDR1 is SGDLS and CDR2 is YYNGEE. CDR3 size: 13 residues. The germline V and J ends were trimmed by 4 bases and 1 base, with 8 bases remaining between them. The CDR3 loop reads CASSPPSQETQYF. In nucleotides, the CDR3 is TGTGCCAGCAGCCCACCTTCCCAAGAGACCCAGTACTTC. Together with reference TRBV9 and TRBJ2-5, the CDR3 gives the full variable domain: DSGVTQTPKHLITATGQRVTLRCSPRSGDLSVYWYQQSLDQGLQFLIQYYNGEERAKGNILERFSAQQFPDLHSELNLSSLELGDSALYFCASSPPSQETQYFGPGTRLLVL.

The chain recombines TRBV7-3 with TRBJ2-2, with TRBD1 identical over 7 bases. Per germline, CDR1 SGHTA and CDR2 FQGTGA. Trimming removed 1 base from V and 5 bases from J; junction bases left unmatched: 7. The CDR3 consists of 16 residues. The CDR3 sequence is CASSLSPRGRTGELFF. The CDR3, as DNA: TGTGCCAGCAGCTTAAGTCCGAGGGGGCGTACCGGGGAGCTGTTTTTT.